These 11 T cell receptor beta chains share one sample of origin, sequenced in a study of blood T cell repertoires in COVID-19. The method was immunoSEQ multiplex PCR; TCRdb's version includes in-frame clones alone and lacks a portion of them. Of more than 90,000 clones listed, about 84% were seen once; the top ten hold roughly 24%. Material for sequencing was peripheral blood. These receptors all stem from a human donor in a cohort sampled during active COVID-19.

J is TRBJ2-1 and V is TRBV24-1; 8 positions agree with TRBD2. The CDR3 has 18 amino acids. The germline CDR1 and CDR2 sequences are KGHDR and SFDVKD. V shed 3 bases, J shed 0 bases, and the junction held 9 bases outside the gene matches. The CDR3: CATSDPGAAGVSYNEQFF. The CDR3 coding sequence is TGTGCCACCAGTGATCCCGGGGCAGCGGGAGTCTCCTACAATGAGCAGTTCTTC.

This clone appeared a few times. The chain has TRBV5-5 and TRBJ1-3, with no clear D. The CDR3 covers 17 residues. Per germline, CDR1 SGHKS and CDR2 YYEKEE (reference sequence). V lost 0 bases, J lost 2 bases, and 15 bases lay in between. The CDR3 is CASSLDPGLEAGNTIYF. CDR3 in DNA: TGTGCCAGCAGCTTGGACCCGGGTCTAGAAGCTGGAAACACCATATATTTT.

CDR3 residues: CASSLGQGFNEKLFF. CDR3 bases: TGTGCCAGCAGCTTGGGACAGGGATTTAATGAAAAACTGTTTTTT. The chain carries TRBV7-6 and TRBJ1-4; 9 positions match TRBD1. The CDR3 length is 15 residues. In germline, CDR1 is SGHVS, CDR2 FNYEAQ. Unmatched junction bases numbered 3, after V lost 3 bases and J lost 4 bases.

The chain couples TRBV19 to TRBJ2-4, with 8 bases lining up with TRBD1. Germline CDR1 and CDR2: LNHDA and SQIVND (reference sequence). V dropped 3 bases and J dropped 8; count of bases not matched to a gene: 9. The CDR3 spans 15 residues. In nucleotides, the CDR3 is TGTGCCAGTAGTATGGGGCAGGGGGCTGGATACATTCAGTACTTC. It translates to CASSMGQGAGYIQYF.

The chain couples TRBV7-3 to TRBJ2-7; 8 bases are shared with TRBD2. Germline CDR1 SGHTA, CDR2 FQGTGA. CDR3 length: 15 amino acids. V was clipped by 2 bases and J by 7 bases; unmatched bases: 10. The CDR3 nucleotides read TGTGCCAGCAGCTTAGATGGGAGCGGGGGTCGGGAGCAGTACTTC. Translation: CASSLDGSGGREQYF.

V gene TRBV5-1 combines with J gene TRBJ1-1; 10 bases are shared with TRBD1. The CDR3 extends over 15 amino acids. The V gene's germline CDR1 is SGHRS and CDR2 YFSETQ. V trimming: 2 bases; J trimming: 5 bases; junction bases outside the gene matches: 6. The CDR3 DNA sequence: TGCGCCAGCAGCTTAGGACGGACAGGGGGAACTGAAGCTTTCTTT. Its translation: CASSLGRTGGTEAFF.

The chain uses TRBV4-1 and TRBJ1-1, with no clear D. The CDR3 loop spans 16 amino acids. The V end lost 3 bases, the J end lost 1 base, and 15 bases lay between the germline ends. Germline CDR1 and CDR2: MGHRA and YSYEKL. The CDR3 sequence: CASSQEVGRRNTEAFF. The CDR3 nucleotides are TGCGCCAGCAGCCAGGAGGTGGGGAGAAGGAACACTGAAGCTTTCTTT.

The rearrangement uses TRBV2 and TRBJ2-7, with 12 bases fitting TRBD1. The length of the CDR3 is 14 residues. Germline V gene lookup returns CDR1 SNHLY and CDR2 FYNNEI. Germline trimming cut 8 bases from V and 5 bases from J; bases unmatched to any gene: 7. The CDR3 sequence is CASVPGTGGDEQYF. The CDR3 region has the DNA TGTGCCAGCGTACCCGGGACAGGGGGCGACGAGCAGTACTTC.

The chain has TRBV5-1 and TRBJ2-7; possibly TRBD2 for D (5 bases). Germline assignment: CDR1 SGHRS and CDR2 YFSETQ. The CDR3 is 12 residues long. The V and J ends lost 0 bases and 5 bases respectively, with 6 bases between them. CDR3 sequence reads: CASSLAGDEQYF. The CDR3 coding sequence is TGCGCCAGCAGCTTGGCCGGGGACGAGCAGTACTTC.

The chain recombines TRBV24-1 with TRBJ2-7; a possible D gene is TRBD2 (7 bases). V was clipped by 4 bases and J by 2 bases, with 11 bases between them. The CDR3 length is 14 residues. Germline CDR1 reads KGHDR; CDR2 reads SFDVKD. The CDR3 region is CATSENGGPYEQYF. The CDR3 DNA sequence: TGTGCCACCAGTGAAAACGGGGGGCCCTACGAGCAGTACTTC.

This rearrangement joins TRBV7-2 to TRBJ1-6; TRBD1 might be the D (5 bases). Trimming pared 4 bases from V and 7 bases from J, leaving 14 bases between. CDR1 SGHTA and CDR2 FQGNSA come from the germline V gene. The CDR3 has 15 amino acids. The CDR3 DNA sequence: TGTGCCAGCAGCTCAAGCCCTCCAGGGAATTCACCCCTCCACTTT. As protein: CASSSSPPGNSPLHF.